Given below is one T cell receptor (beta chain) in context. This sample is drawn from a study of shared clonotypes between healthy human individuals. This CDR3 is 15 amino acids long. Germline V CDR1 and CDR2: KGHSH, LQKENI. The V end lost 4 bases, the J end lost 0 bases, and 12 bases lay between the germline ends. Generated by immunoSEQ multiplex PCR, the TCRdb table keeps only in-frame clones and is missing some. Of approximately 940,000 clones in the sample, approximately 80% were seen once. The sample taken for sequencing was memory CD4+ T cells sorted from blood. Subset denoted: CD45RA-negative fraction. The receptor was isolated from a man younger than 30 in good health. The rearrangement links TRBV18 to TRBJ1-2; tentative D call: TRBD1 (6 bases). CDR3 loop: CASSLGQISNYGYTF. CDR3 DNA: TGTGCCAGCTCACTTGGACAGATATCTAACTATGGCTACACCTTC.